This passage covers 5 T cell receptor beta chains from one sample sequenced in a study of blood T cell repertoires in COVID-19. Method: immunoSEQ multiplex PCR; TCRdb's copy keeps in-frame clones and lacks some. This sample has about 270,000 clones; around 85% occur once, and the top ten carry less than 4.5%. Sequencing used peripheral blood. Source of these receptors: a woman aged 50 to 60 with active or convalescent COVID-19.

V gene TRBV4-2 combines with J gene TRBJ2-1; a weak D match, TRBD2 (5 bases). CDR1 LGHNA and CDR2 YNFKEQ come from the germline V gene. The CDR3 runs to 16 residues. Trimming removed 0 bases from V and 7 bases from J, with 16 bases in between. CDR3 in amino acids: CASSQDERFPGNEQFF. As DNA, the CDR3 is TGTGCCAGCAGCCAAGATGAGAGGTTTCCGGGAAATGAGCAGTTCTTC.

The chain couples TRBV30 to TRBJ2-7; 7 bases match TRBD1. This CDR3 contains 15 residues. The germline gives CDR1 GTSNPN, CDR2 SVGIG (reference sequence). Trimming cost V 0 bases and J 5 bases; bases outside gene matches: 10. The CDR3 coding sequence is TGTGCCTGGAGTGTATGGGAGACAGGGAGCGACGAGCAGTACTTC. This gives the protein CAWSVWETGSDEQYF.

This clone appeared once. The rearrangement joins TRBV29-1 to TRBJ2-7; 10 positions match TRBD2. V shed 3 bases, J shed 2 bases, and the junction held 7 bases outside the gene matches. Germline V lookup: CDR1 SQVTM, CDR2 ANQGSEA. The CDR3 extends over 15 amino acids. The CDR3 is CSVEVAGGPPYEQYF. CDR3 nucleotides: TGCAGCGTTGAGGTAGCGGGAGGTCCCCCCTACGAGCAGTACTTC.

The V and J genes are TRBV28 and TRBJ2-7, with D possibly TRBD2 on 6 matching bases. CDR3 length equals 14 residues. CDR1 is MDHEN and CDR2 is SYDVKM in the germline V gene. Between the trimmed V and J ends, which lost 2 bases and 4 bases, there was a span of 12 bases. The CDR3 nucleotides read TGTGCCAGCAGTTTACAGGCGGGACGATACGAGCAGTACTTC. Translation gives CASSLQAGRYEQYF.

The chain links TRBV5-8 to TRBJ2-7; D is possibly TRBD1 (6 bases). V lost 4 bases and J lost 8, with 16 bases in between. The germline V gene has CDR1 SGHTS and CDR2 YDEGEE. This CDR3 has 13 amino acids. DNA of the CDR3: TGTGCCAGCAGCGGCCAGGGGTCCTGGCAGCAGTACTTC. This translates into CASSGQGSWQQYF.